These 11 T cell receptor beta chains were sequenced from one sample in a study of blood T cell repertoires in COVID-19. Generated by immunoSEQ multiplex PCR, the TCRdb table keeps only in-frame clones and is missing some. The data show some 70,000 clones, around 90% seen once. Sequenced material: peripheral blood. These receptors were collected from a man in his fifties with active COVID-19.

For this clone: A junction end diverges from the germline sequence, so it may reflect a read error. The rearrangement joins TRBV30 to TRBJ2-6, with TRBD1 as a possible D gene (5 bases). The CDR3 covers 14 residues. Looked up from germline, CDR1 is GTSNPN and CDR2 is SVGIG (reference sequence). CDR3: CASQGRSGANVLTF. The CDR3 DNA sequence: TGCGCTTCTCAGGGCCGCTCCGGGGCCAACGTCCTGACTTTC.

This chain joins TRBV19 and TRBJ2-7, with a weak D call TRBD1 (6 bases). Trimming stripped 1 base from V and 0 bases from J, with 10 bases between. This CDR3 contains 15 residues. The germline CDR1 and CDR2 sequences are LNHDA and SQIVND (reference sequence). The CDR3 DNA sequence: TGTGCCAGTAGTATAGGGGGGACAAGCTCCTACGAGCAGTACTTC. This codes for CASSIGGTSSYEQYF.

The chain carries TRBV5-1 and TRBJ1-1, with 11 bases lining up with TRBD1. The ends lost 4 bases at V and 5 bases at J; junction bases unmatched: 7. The length of the CDR3 is 15 residues. Germline-derived CDR1 and CDR2 are SGHRS and YFSETQ. CDR3 sequence (DNA): TGCGCCAGCAGCGCGGACAGGGGGCGTGGGACTGAAGCTTTCTTT. Its protein product is CASSADRGRGTEAFF.

The chain employs TRBV27 and TRBJ1-2, with 8 bases identical to TRBD1. Per germline, CDR1 MNHEY and CDR2 SMNVEV (reference sequence). The CDR3 has 14 amino acids. V lost 3 bases and J lost 4; bases outside the gene matches: 4. CDR3 in amino acids: CASSFSGTGYGYTF. CDR3 coding DNA: TGTGCCAGCAGTTTCTCCGGGACAGGCTATGGCTACACCTTC.

The gene calls are TRBV9 and TRBJ2-5, with 9 bases that match TRBD1. V was clipped by 3 bases and J by 1 base; unmatched bases: 4. This CDR3 contains 15 residues. The germline V gene encodes CDR1 SGDLS and CDR2 YYNGEE. The CDR3 DNA sequence: TGTGCCAGCAGCGAGGGGACAGGGTCCCAAGAGACCCAGTACTTC. This gives the protein CASSEGTGSQETQYF.

The chain combines TRBV30 with TRBJ2-7; tentative D call: TRBD1 (6 bases). Germline V CDR1 and CDR2: GTSNPN, SVGIG (reference sequence). The V end lost 3 bases, the J end lost 6 bases, and 15 bases lay between the germline ends. The CDR3 has 13 residues. The CDR3 sequence: CAWRLQGIGEQYF. CDR3 sequence (DNA): TGTGCCTGGAGGCTACAGGGCATCGGCGAGCAGTACTTC.

This clone was recorded a few times. The chain carries TRBV12-3 or TRBV12-4 and TRBJ2-2; tentatively, D is TRBD1 (5 bases). With 8 bases removed from V and 6 bases from J, the gap between germline ends came to 13 bases. This CDR3 comprises 13 residues. CDR3 nucleotide sequence: TGTGCCAGCGTCCAGGGTCTGGCCGGGGAGCTGTTTTTT. Protein sequence: CASVQGLAGELFF.

V is TRBV12-5 and J is TRBJ2-3, with D tentatively TRBD2 (5 bases). The CDR3 is 17 residues long. V was cut by 7 bases and J by 2 bases, with 22 bases left in between. In germline, CDR1 is LGHNT, CDR2 FRNRAP. In DNA form, the CDR3 reads TGTGCTAGTGTCACCCCACGTCTGGTCGGGGACACAGATACGCAGTATTTT. It encodes CASVTPRLVGDTDTQYF.

V is TRBV5-1 and J is TRBJ1-4, with TRBD1 identical over 9 bases. The V gene end was trimmed by 0 bases and the J gene end by 5 bases; junction bases not matched to a gene: 8. The germline gives CDR1 SGHRS, CDR2 YFSETQ. This CDR3 spans 17 amino acids. The CDR3 sequence is CASSLGRTGVLNEKLFF. The CDR3 DNA reads TGCGCCAGCAGCTTGGGTCGGACAGGGGTTTTAAATGAAAAACTGTTTTTT.

CDR3 coding DNA: TGTGCCAGCAGCCTGCGAGGGGGCTCAACTAATGAAAAACTGTTTTTT. The encoded protein is CASSLRGGSTNEKLFF. This chain connects TRBV27 to TRBJ1-4, with 7 bases lining up with TRBD1. CDR1 and CDR2 from the germline V gene are MNHEY and SMNVEV (reference sequence). V shed 6 bases, J shed 0 bases, and the junction held 7 bases outside the gene matches. The CDR3 contains 16 residues. Based on the CDR3 plus reference TRBV27 and TRBJ1-4, the full variable domain is EAQVTQNPRYLITVTGKKLTVTCSQNMNHEYMSWYRQDPGLGLRQIYYSMNVEVTDKGDVPEGYKVSRKEKRNFPLILESPSPNQTSLYFCASSLRGGSTNEKLFFGSGTQLSVL.

This sequence joins TRBV2 and TRBJ1-1, with TRBD1 identical over 10 bases. The germline gives CDR1 SNHLY, CDR2 FYNNEI. This CDR3 spans 15 amino acids. V was pared by 11 bases and J by 4 bases, with 13 bases of the junction left unmatched. CDR3 coding DNA: TGTGCCGGAATCCCGGGACAGGGGCCCGGCACTGAAGCTTTCTTT. Encoded protein: CAGIPGQGPGTEAFF.